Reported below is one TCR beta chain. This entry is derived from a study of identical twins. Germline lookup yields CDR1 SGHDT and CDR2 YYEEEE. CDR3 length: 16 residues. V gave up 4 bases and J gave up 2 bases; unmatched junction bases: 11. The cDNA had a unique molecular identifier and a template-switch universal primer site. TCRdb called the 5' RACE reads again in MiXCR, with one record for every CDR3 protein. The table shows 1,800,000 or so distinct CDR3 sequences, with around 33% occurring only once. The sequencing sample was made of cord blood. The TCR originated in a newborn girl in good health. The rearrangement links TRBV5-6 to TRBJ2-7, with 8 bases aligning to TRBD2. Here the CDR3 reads CASSLLTSEPPYEQYF. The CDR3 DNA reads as TGTGCCAGCAGCCTGCTGACTAGCGAACCTCCCTACGAGCAGTACTTC.